Included here is one T cell receptor beta chain sequence, with context. No antigen is known for it. The data originate from a study of OX40 agonist ivuxolimab in advanced cancers. Whole-study context: A male proportion of about 84% was recorded, with mean age approximately 56 years and range 23 to 79. Partial responses were achieved by three patients, of whom one had hepatocellular carcinoma and two had cutaneous melanoma. Study-level points and caveats: People who partly responded at 0.1-3.0 mg/kg had some of the least clonal expansion seen.

Only in-frame clones appear in the TCRdb table, and some are missing; sequencing was by immunoSEQ multiplex PCR. Among about 46,000 clones listed, 85% to 90% were seen once. Patients who had autoimmune disease history or got systemic immunosuppression were left out. The origin of this receptor is an adult with an advanced solid tumor such as melanoma, head and neck, liver or kidney cancer. The starting material was CD4+ or CD8+ T cells sorted from blood, obtained in a trial of the OX40 agonist ivuxolimab.

In DNA, the CDR3 is TGTGCCTGGAGTCCCCGGGCCTGGACAAACACTAATAATTCACCCCTCCACTTT. Translated, it gives CAWSPRAWTNTNNSPLHF. The rearrangement uses TRBV30 and TRBJ1-6; tentatively, D is TRBD1 (5 bases). V was trimmed by 2 bases and J by 5 bases, leaving 22 bases between them. The germline V gene has CDR1 GTSNPN and CDR2 SVGIG (reference sequence). The CDR3 contains 18 residues.